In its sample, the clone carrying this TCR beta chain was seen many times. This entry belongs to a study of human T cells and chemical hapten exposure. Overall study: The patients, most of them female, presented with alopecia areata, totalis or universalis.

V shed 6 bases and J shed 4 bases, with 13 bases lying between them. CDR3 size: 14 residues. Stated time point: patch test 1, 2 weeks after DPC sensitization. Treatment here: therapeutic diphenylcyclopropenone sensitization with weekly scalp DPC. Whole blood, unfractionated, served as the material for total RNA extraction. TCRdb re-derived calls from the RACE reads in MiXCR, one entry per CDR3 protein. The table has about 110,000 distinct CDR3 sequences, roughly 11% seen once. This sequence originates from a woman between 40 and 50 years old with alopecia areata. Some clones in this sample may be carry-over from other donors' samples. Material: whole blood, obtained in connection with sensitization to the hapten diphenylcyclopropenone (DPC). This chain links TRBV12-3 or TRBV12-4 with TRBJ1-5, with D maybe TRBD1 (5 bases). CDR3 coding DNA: TGTGCCAGCAGGATCGGGACCACTAATCAGCCCCAGCATTTT. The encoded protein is CASRIGTTNQPQHF.